One sample yielded the 2 T cell receptor beta chains listed below, sequenced in a study of T cell responses to AZD1222 COVID-19 vaccine. Method: immunoSEQ multiplex PCR; TCRdb's copy keeps in-frame clones and lacks some. This sample yields more than 140,000 clones, of which 80% to 90% are seen a single time; about 3% belongs to the top ten. Source: peripheral blood, taken on day 0 of AZD1222 vaccination. These receptors came from an adult in good health.

The chain links TRBV28 to TRBJ1-6; no clear D gene. CDR3 size: 14 residues. CDR1 is MDHEN and CDR2 is SYDVKM in the germline V gene. The ends were cut back, 5 bases at V and 0 bases at J, with 5 bases in the middle. CDR3 sequence reads: CASSRSSYNSPLHF. The CDR3 region has the DNA TGTGCCAGCAGTCGTAGCTCCTATAATTCACCCCTCCACTTT.

This chain uses TRBV28 with TRBJ2-3; TRBD2 aligns across 11 bases. With 2 bases clipped from V and 1 base from J, the junction kept 5 bases outside the gene matches. Germline V gives CDR1 MDHEN, CDR2 SYDVKM. The CDR3 extends over 17 amino acids. This chain's CDR3 is CASSLVSGRAGTDTQYF. CDR3 nucleotide sequence: TGTGCCAGCAGTTTAGTTAGCGGGAGGGCCGGCACAGATACGCAGTATTTT.